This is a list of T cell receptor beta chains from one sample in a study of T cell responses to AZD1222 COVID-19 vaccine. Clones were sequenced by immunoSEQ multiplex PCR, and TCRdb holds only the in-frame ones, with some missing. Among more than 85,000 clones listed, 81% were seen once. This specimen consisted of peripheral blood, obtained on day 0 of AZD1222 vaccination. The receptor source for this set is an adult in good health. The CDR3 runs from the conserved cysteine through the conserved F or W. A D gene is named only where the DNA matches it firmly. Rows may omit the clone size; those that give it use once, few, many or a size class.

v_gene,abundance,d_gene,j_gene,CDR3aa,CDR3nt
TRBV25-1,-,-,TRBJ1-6,CASSRIGDSPLHF,TGTGCCAGCAGTCGAATTGGGGACTCACCCCTCCACTTT
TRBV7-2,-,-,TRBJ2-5,CASSGGRKETQYF,TGTGCCAGCAGCGGTGGGAGAAAAGAGACCCAGTACTTC
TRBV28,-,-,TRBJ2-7,CASSLGPAYEQYF,TGTGCCAGCAGTTTAGGGCCGGCCTACGAGCAGTACTTC
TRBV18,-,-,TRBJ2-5,CASSPALQETQYF,TGTGCCAGCTCACCAGCCCTCCAAGAGACCCAGTACTTC
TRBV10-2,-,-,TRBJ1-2,CASSDLYTVYGYTF,TGCGCCAGCAGTGACTTGTATACAGTTTATGGCTACACCTTC
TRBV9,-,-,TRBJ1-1,CASSSLGGTEAFF,TGTGCCAGCAGCTCCCTTGGAGGCACTGAAGCTTTCTTT
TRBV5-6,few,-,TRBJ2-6,CASSLPGSGANVLTF,TGTGCCAGCAGCTTACCGGGCTCTGGGGCCAACGTCCTGACTTTC
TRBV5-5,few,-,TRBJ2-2,CASSMVTRDFGELFF,TGTGCCAGCAGCATGGTAACACGGGACTTCGGGGAGCTGTTTTTT
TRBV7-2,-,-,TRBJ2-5,CASTPPTEAQETQYF,TGTGCCAGCACCCCCCCGACAGAGGCGCAAGAGACCCAGTACTTC
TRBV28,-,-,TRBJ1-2,CASSTLRASGYTF,TGTGCCAGCAGTACATTGCGGGCGAGTGGCTACACCTTC
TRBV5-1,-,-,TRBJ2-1,CASSPTPGHKYNEQFF,TGCGCCAGCAGCCCAACCCCGGGCCACAAGTACAATGAGCAGTTCTTC
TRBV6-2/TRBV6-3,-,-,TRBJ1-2,CASSYYSNYGYTF,TGTGCCAGCAGTTACTACAGTAACTATGGCTACACCTTC
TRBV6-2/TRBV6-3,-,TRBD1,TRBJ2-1,CASSYPGTGPLGSYNEQFF,TGTGCCAGCAGTTACCCGGGGACAGGTCCCCTGGGGTCCTACAATGAGCAGTTCTTC
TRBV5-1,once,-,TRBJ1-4,CASSLVGNEKLFF,TGCGCCAGCAGCTTGGTGGGGAATGAAAAACTGTTTTTT
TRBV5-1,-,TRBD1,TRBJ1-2,CASSSTGGGYTF,TGCGCCAGCAGCTCGACAGGGGGCGGCTACACCTTC
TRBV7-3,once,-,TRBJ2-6,CASSQSSGANVLTF,TGTGCCAGCAGCCAGAGCTCTGGGGCCAACGTCCTGACTTTC
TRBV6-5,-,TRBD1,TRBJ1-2,CASSPDRGHRGGYTF,TGTGCCAGCAGCCCGGACAGGGGGCATAGGGGGGGCTACACCTTC
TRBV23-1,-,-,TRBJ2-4,CASSRPCRETPKNIQYF,TGCGCCAGCAGTCGCCCGTGTAGGGAAACTCCAAAAAACATTCAGTACTTC
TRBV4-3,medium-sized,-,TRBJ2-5,CASKGSRHSQETQYF,TGCGCCAGCAAGGGCAGTCGGCATAGCCAAGAGACCCAGTACTTC
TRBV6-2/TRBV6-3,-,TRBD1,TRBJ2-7,CASSLLRTGTYEQYF,TGTGCCAGCAGTCTCCTGCGGACAGGGACTTACGAGCAGTACTTC
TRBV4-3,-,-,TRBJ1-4,CASSQDSTNEKLFF,TGCGCCAGCAGCCAGGACAGCACTAATGAAAAACTGTTTTTT
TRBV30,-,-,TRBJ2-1,CAWSGRGPYNEQFF,TGTGCCTGGAGTGGGCGGGGGCCCTACAATGAGCAGTTCTTC
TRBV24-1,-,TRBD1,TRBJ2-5,CATSEPTGGGETQYF,TGTGCCACCAGTGAACCTACAGGGGGCGGAGAGACCCAGTACTTC
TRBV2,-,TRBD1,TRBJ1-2,CASIRDRIGNGYTF,TGTGCCAGCATCCGGGACAGGATTGGGAATGGCTACACCTTC
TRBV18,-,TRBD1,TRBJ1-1,CASSPTGMETEAFF,TGTGCCAGCTCACCGACAGGGATGGAGACTGAAGCTTTCTTT
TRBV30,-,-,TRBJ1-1,CAWRSGYMNTEAFF,TGTGCCTGGAGGTCGGGCTACATGAACACTGAAGCTTTCTTT
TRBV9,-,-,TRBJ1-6,CASSPDGVAPLHF,TGTGCCAGCAGCCCAGATGGGGTAGCACCCCTCCACTTT
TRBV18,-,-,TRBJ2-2,CASSPAVTGELFF,TGTGCCAGCTCACCAGCAGTGACCGGGGAGCTGTTTTTT
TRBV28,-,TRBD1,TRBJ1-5,CASRIAGQANQPQHF,TGTGCCAGCAGAATAGCGGGACAGGCCAATCAGCCCCAGCATTTT
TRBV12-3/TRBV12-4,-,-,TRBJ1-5,CASRGTHNQPQHF,TGTGCCAGCAGGGGGACACACAATCAGCCCCAGCATTTT
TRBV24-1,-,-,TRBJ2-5,CATRGTGETQYF,TGTGCCACCAGGGGCACCGGGGAGACCCAGTACTTC
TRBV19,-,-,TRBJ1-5,CASSDLKGEAQHF,TGTGCCAGTAGTGATCTAAAGGGGGAGGCCCAGCATTTT
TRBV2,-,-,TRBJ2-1,CASSGQGKRNEQFF,TGTGCCAGCAGTGGGCAGGGGAAAAGGAATGAGCAGTTCTTC
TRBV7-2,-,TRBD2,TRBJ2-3,CASSFGAGGGTQYF,TGTGCCAGCAGCTTTGGAGCGGGGGGCGGTACGCAGTATTTT
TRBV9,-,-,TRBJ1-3,CASSGAGQAGNTIYF,TGTGCCAGCAGCGGGGCAGGGCAGGCTGGAAACACCATATATTTT
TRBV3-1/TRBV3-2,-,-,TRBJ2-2,CASSRSSAGELFF,TGTGCCAGCAGTCGAAGCTCGGCCGGGGAGCTGTTTTTT
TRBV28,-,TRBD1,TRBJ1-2,CASTIPRQGYRYTF,TGTGCCAGCACCATCCCGAGACAGGGATACCGTTACACCTTC
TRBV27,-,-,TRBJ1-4,CASSAWGAVNEKLFF,TGTGCCAGCAGTGCTTGGGGGGCTGTTAATGAAAAACTGTTTTTT
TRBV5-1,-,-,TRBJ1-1,CASSPPGAEAFF,TGCGCCAGCAGCCCCCCAGGGGCTGAAGCTTTCTTT
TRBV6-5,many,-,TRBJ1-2,CASSPGIGRHYTF,TGTGCCAGCAGCCCCGGGATAGGGCGACACTACACCTTC
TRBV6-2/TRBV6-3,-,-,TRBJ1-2,CASSLTKTGYTF,TGTGCCAGCAGCCTAACCAAGACGGGCTACACCTTC
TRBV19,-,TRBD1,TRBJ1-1,CASSIAATGGGFRVIAFF,TGTGCCAGTAGTATAGCCGCAACAGGGGGCGGCTTTAGAGTAATAGCTTTCTTT
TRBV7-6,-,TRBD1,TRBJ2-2,CASSPLDRAAGELFF,TGTGCCAGCAGCCCCTTGGACAGGGCGGCCGGGGAGCTGTTTTTT
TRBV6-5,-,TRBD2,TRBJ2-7,CASSYSLAGDSYEQYF,TGTGCCAGCAGTTACTCTCTAGCGGGGGACTCCTACGAGCAGTACTTC
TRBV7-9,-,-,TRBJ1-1,CASGWSSDTEAFF,TGTGCCAGCGGATGGAGTTCGGACACTGAAGCTTTCTTT
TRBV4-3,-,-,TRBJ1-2,CASSQGPSYGYTF,TGCGCCAGCAGCCAAGGGCCCAGCTATGGCTACACCTTC
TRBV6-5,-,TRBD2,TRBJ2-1,CASSYLLSGRVDEQFF,TGTGCCAGCAGTTACTTGTTAAGCGGGAGGGTTGATGAGCAGTTCTTC
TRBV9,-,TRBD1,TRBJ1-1,CASSTRQGGTEAFF,TGTGCCAGCAGCACGAGACAGGGGGGGACTGAAGCTTTCTTT
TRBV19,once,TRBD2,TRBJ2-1,CASSPGGTSGRGSYNEQFF,TGTGCCAGTAGTCCGGGAGGGACTAGCGGGAGGGGGTCCTACAATGAGCAGTTCTTC
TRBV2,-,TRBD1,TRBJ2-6,CASSHSPQGANSGANVLTF,TGTGCCAGCAGTCACAGTCCACAGGGGGCGAACTCTGGGGCCAACGTCCTGACTTTC
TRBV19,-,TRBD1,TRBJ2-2,CASRPGQGANTGELFF,TGTGCCAGTAGGCCGGGACAGGGGGCGAACACCGGGGAGCTGTTTTTT
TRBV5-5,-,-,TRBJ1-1,CASSSGTGANTEAFF,TGTGCCAGCAGCTCCGGGACGGGCGCGAACACTGAAGCTTTCTTT
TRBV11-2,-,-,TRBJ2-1,CASSDYRGVSSYNEQFF,TGTGCCAGCAGCGACTACCGGGGAGTTAGCTCCTACAATGAGCAGTTCTTC
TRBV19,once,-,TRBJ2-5,CASSPKYQETQYF,TGTGCCAGTAGCCCCAAATACCAAGAGACCCAGTACTTC
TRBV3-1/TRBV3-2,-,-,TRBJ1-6,CASSQGARGYNSPLHF,TGTGCCAGCAGCCAAGGCGCTCGGGGATATAATTCACCCCTCCACTTT
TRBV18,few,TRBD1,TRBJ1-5,CASSPWDRGSGQPQHF,TGTGCCAGCTCACCATGGGACAGGGGATCCGGTCAGCCCCAGCATTTT
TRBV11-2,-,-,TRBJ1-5,CASSLRGSNQPQHF,TGTGCCAGCAGCTTAAGGGGAAGTAATCAGCCCCAGCATTTT
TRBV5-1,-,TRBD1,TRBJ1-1,CASSPGGSMNTEAFF,TGCGCCAGCAGTCCAGGGGGCTCGATGAACACTGAAGCTTTCTTT
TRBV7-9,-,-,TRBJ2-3,CANSLGSPDTQYF,TGTGCCAACAGCTTAGGGTCGCCAGATACGCAGTATTTT